This T cell receptor (beta chain) was identified during a study of T cell responses to AZD1222 COVID-19 vaccine. The sample holds a few counts of this clone. What it recognizes is unknown. Assay used: immunoSEQ multiplex PCR; TCRdb lists only in-frame clones, some missing. The table records over 85,000 clones, roughly 92% of them present only once. Trimming cost V 3 bases and J 0 bases, with 15 bases left between them. The CDR3 covers 17 residues. CDR1 is DFQATT, CDR2 SNEGSKA, per germline (reference sequence). Study-wide results and caveats: There were repertoire samples only from the period after the peak T cell response. Reports indicate that nearly half of spike-specific TCRs are directed at unmutated variant regions. The span of vaccine-associated CD4 TCRs extended across spike, with dominance at 160-218 and 743-854.

The source was peripheral blood, collected 28 days after the second AZD1222 dose. The TCR comes from an adult who received the AZD1222 COVID-19 vaccine. The chain combines TRBV20-1 with TRBJ2-6; D could derive from TRBD1 or TRBD2 (5 bases each). DNA of the CDR3: TGCAGTGCTAGTCCCCGGGACGGTTCCTCTGGGGCCAACGTCCTGACTTTC. Translation: CSASPRDGSSGANVLTF.